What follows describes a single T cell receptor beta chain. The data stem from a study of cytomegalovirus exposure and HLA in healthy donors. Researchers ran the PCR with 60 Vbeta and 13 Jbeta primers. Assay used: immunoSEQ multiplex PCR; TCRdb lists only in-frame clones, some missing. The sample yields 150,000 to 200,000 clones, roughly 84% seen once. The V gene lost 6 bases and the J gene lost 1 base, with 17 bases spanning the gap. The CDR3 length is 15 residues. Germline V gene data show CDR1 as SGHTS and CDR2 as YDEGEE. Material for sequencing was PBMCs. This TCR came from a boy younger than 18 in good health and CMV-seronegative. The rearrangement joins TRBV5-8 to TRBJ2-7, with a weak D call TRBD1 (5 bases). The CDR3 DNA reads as TGTGCCAGCACAATTACAGGTCTCCATTCCTACGAGCAGTACTTC. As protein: CASTITGLHSYEQYF. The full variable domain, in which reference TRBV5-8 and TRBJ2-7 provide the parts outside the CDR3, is EAGVTQSPTHLIKTRGQQATLRCSPISGHTSVYWYQQALGLGLQFLLWYDEGEERNRGNFPPRFSGRQFPNYSSELNVNALELEDSALYLCASTITGLHSYEQYFGPGTRLTVT.